These 23 T cell receptor beta chains were all obtained from the same sample, sequenced in a study of blood T cell repertoires in COVID-19. Measured with immunoSEQ multiplex PCR; TCRdb has only the in-frame clones, and not every one. This repertoire shows about 260,000 clones, around 80% found once; its top ten account for roughly 4%. The sequencing input was peripheral blood. The receptors derive from a man between 60 and 70 years old with acute or convalescent COVID-19.

The J gene is TRBJ1-2, the V gene TRBV19; D is perhaps TRBD1 (5 bases). The ends were cut back, 7 bases at V and 3 bases at J, with 12 bases in the middle. This CDR3 is 13 amino acids long. Germline values: CDR1 LNHDA, CDR2 SQIVND (reference sequence). Here the CDR3 reads CASNRWGDYGYTF. The CDR3 bases are TGTGCCAGTAATCGGTGGGGGGACTATGGCTACACCTTC.

The chain is built from TRBV2 and TRBJ1-1; TRBD1 matches at 9 bases. From germline, CDR1 is SNHLY and CDR2 FYNNEI. CDR3 length: 14 amino acids. V shed 6 bases, J shed 1 base, and the junction held 3 bases outside the gene matches. CDR3 in DNA: TGTGCCAGCAGCGCGACAGGGGGGAACACTGAAGCTTTCTTT. This encodes CASSATGGNTEAFF.

V usage is TRBV5-1 and J usage is TRBJ2-1; 12 bases agree with TRBD1. The CDR3 is 15 amino acids. The J segment lost 6 bases and the V segment lost 4 bases, leaving 5 bases of the junction unmatched. Germline V lookup: CDR1 SGHRS, CDR2 YFSETQ. CDR3 nucleotide sequence: TGCGCCAGCAGCCCCGGGACAGGGGGCCCCAATGAGCAGTTCTTC. It yields the protein CASSPGTGGPNEQFF.

The chain employs TRBV15 and TRBJ2-2; 8 bases are shared with TRBD1. The CDR3 has 14 amino acids. V shed 8 bases, J shed 3 bases, and the junction held 5 bases outside the gene matches. From germline, CDR1 is LNHNV and CDR2 YYDKDF (reference sequence). The CDR3 DNA is TGTGCCACCGGAGGACAGGGAGACACCGGGGAGCTGTTTTTT. Translated, it gives CATGGQGDTGELFF.

V usage is TRBV29-1 and J usage is TRBJ1-5, with 8 bases matching TRBD1. The V gene end was trimmed by 2 bases and the J gene end by 6 bases; junction bases not matched to a gene: 9. Germline CDR1 is SQVTM and CDR2 is ANQGSEA. This CDR3 contains 15 residues. The DNA for the CDR3 is TGCAGCGTTGAAAGGAGCAGGGGGCGGAGTCAGCCCCAGCATTTT. Encoded protein: CSVERSRGRSQPQHF.

The rearrangement links TRBV19 to TRBJ2-4; a possible D gene is TRBD1 (6 bases). Germline CDR1 and CDR2: LNHDA and SQIVND (reference sequence). The CDR3 spans 14 residues. Trimming removed 5 bases from V and 7 bases from J, with 15 bases in between. The DNA for the CDR3 is TGTGCCAGTAGTGGGGGCAGCGACTCTAACATTCAGTACTTC. Amino acid sequence: CASSGGSDSNIQYF. Filled out from reference TRBV19 and TRBJ2-4, the complete variable domain reads DGGITQSPKYLFRKEGQNVTLSCEQNLNHDAMYWYRQDPGQGLRLIYYSQIVNDFQKGDIAEGYSVSREKKESFPLTVTSAQKNPTAFYLCASSGGSDSNIQYFGAGTRLSVL.

This sequence joins TRBV7-3 and TRBJ2-1, with 8 bases matching TRBD1. V was clipped by 6 bases and J by 6 bases; unmatched bases: 10. The CDR3 loop spans 15 amino acids. The germline V gene has CDR1 SGHTA and CDR2 FQGTGA. The CDR3 region has the DNA TGTGCCAGCAGTTTACCTACAGGGGGAGGCAATGAGCAGTTCTTC. It yields the protein CASSLPTGGGNEQFF. Combining the CDR3 with reference TRBV7-3 and TRBJ2-1 gives the whole variable domain GAGVSQTPSNKVTEKGKYVELRCDPISGHTALYWYRQSLGQGPEFLIYFQGTGAADDSGLPNDRFFAVRPEGSVSTLKIQRTERGDSAVYLCASSLPTGGGNEQFFGPGTRLTVL.

The rearrangement joins TRBV11-1 to TRBJ2-3, with D tentatively TRBD1 (6 bases). Germline lookup yields CDR1 SGHAT and CDR2 FQDESV (reference sequence). There are 14 residues in the CDR3. V lost 0 bases and J lost 3, with 7 bases in between. In nucleotides, the CDR3 is TGTGCCAGCAGCTTAGCGGGGGCAACAGATACGCAGTATTTT. The encoded protein is CASSLAGATDTQYF. The variable domain in full, with the rest retrieved from reference TRBV11-1 and TRBJ2-3, is EAEVAQSPRYKITEKSQAVAFWCDPISGHATLYWYRQILGQGPELLVQFQDESVVDDSQLPKDRFSAERLKGVDSTLKIQPAELGDSAMYLCASSLAGATDTQYFGPGTRLTVL.

The genes are TRBV9 and TRBJ1-5; D is perhaps TRBD1 (5 bases). The CDR3 totals 15 residues. The germline CDR1 and CDR2 sequences are SGDLS and YYNGEE. Trimming cost V 0 bases and J 11 bases, with 18 bases left between them. The CDR3 DNA follows: TGTGCCAGCAGCGTAGGGGGTTCGCCCGGGGGGACCCAGCATTTT. It is translated as CASSVGGSPGGTQHF.

In nucleotides, the CDR3 is TGTGCCATCAGTGTTGGGCAGGGGGGAGAGACCCAGTACTTC. Translation: CAISVGQGGETQYF. The chain has TRBV10-3 and TRBJ2-5, with D maybe TRBD1 (7 bases). There are 14 residues in the CDR3. V gave up 4 bases and J gave up 4 bases, with 13 bases separating them. Germline loops: CDR1 ENHRY, CDR2 SYGVKD.

This chain uses TRBV19 with TRBJ1-2; D is possibly TRBD1 (6 bases). V lost 6 bases, J lost 3 bases, and 20 bases lay in between. The germline V gene encodes CDR1 LNHDA and CDR2 SQIVND (reference sequence). The CDR3 runs to 16 residues. DNA of the CDR3: TGTGCCAGTAGCTTCGGCACAGGGTTTGTATACTATGGCTACACCTTC. It codes for CASSFGTGFVYYGYTF.

J is TRBJ2-6 and V is TRBV10-1; a weak D match, TRBD1 (6 bases). V was shortened by 8 bases and J by 12 bases, with 17 bases between the two germline ends. The CDR3 extends over 13 amino acids. From germline, CDR1 is WNHNN and CDR2 SYGVQD (reference sequence). CDR3 loop: CASGGTGSGVLTF. The CDR3 DNA reads as TGCGCCAGCGGAGGCACAGGGTCCGGCGTCCTGACTTTC.

Concerning this clone itself: A junction boundary mismatches the germline segment, possibly from a read error. The chain employs TRBV3-1 (or the pseudogene TRBV3-2) and TRBJ2-3; a possible D gene is TRBD2 (5 bases). CDR1 and CDR2 from the germline V gene are LGHDT and YNNKEL (reference sequence). The CDR3 consists of 16 residues. The CDR3 reads CASSQDLRVSTDTQYF. In nucleotides, the CDR3 is TGTGCCAGCAGTCAAGATTTGAGGGTTAGCACAGATACGCAGTATTTT.

The chain employs TRBV27 and TRBJ1-1; a possible D gene is TRBD1 (6 bases). V was pared by 5 bases and J by 2 bases, with 9 bases between. Germline CDR1 reads MNHEY; CDR2 reads SMNVEV (reference sequence). CDR3 length equals 13 residues. The CDR3 DNA reads TGTGCCAGCAGTGTACAGGGCAACACTGAAGCTTTCTTT. Its protein is CASSVQGNTEAFF.

This rearrangement joins TRBV11-2 to TRBJ2-1; 16 bases are a match to TRBD2. The CDR3 runs 18 residues. After removal of 5 bases from V and 3 bases from J, the junction contained 7 bases not matched to a gene. Germline CDR1 is SGHAT and CDR2 is FQNNGV. This CDR3 reads CASSTGLAGGPNYNEQFF. CDR3 sequence (DNA): TGTGCCAGCAGCACGGGACTAGCGGGGGGGCCTAACTACAATGAGCAGTTCTTC.

As regards this clone: Other DNA sequences within the sample encode an identical CDR3. The V and J genes are TRBV5-1 and TRBJ2-3, with no clear D. Deletions cut 0 bases from V and 2 bases from J, with 7 bases between. CDR3 size: 14 residues. Germline CDR1 reads SGHRS; CDR2 reads YFSETQ. In nucleotides, the CDR3 is TGCGCCAGCAGCTTGGGCCAGAACACAGATACGCAGTATTTT. Translated: CASSLGQNTDTQYF.

The CDR3 loop is CASSKRGSGSSSNQPQHF. The CDR3 DNA is TGTGCCAGCAGCAAAAGGGGCTCGGGCAGCTCTAGCAATCAGCCCCAGCATTTT. The rearrangement uses TRBV27 and TRBJ1-5; D is perhaps TRBD1 (5 bases). This CDR3 is built from 18 residues. Trimming removed 6 bases from V and 0 bases from J, with 21 bases in between. The germline V gene has CDR1 MNHEY and CDR2 SMNVEV (reference sequence).

This clone was detected once. This chain joins TRBV6-6 and TRBJ1-2, with a possible D match to TRBD1 (5 bases). CDR1 and CDR2 from the germline V gene are MNHNY and SVGAGI (reference sequence). The CDR3 sequence is 12 residues long. The V end was cut by 11 bases, the J end by 7 bases, with 17 bases between. Here the CDR3 reads CAHGGRGVGYTF. DNA for the CDR3: TGTGCCCATGGGGGGAGAGGGGTTGGCTACACCTTC.

The rearrangement uses TRBV7-6 and TRBJ1-1; 7 bases align to TRBD1. CDR3 length equals 14 residues. CDR1 and CDR2 from the germline V gene are SGHVS and FNYEAQ. V trimming: 5 bases; J trimming: 1 base; junction bases outside the gene matches: 4. Here the CDR3 reads CASSAGQANTEAFF. The CDR3 bases are TGTGCCAGCAGCGCAGGACAGGCGAACACTGAAGCTTTCTTT.

In its sample, this clone was seen a few times. V gene TRBV4-1 combines with J gene TRBJ1-1; D not resolved. The V end was cut by 2 bases, the J end by 3 bases, with 10 bases between. The CDR3 sequence is 14 residues long. CDR1 MGHRA and CDR2 YSYEKL come from the germline V gene. This chain's CDR3 is CASSQYPYDTEAFF. CDR3 coding DNA: TGCGCCAGCAGCCAATACCCCTATGACACTGAAGCTTTCTTT.

The rearrangement joins TRBV19 to TRBJ2-1; TRBD2 matches at 10 bases. J was trimmed by 3 bases and V by 3 bases; bases with no gene match: 5. The CDR3 contains 16 residues. CDR1 LNHDA and CDR2 SQIVND come from the germline V gene (reference sequence). The CDR3 loop reads CASSIRTSGIYNEQFF. CDR3 nucleotide sequence: TGTGCCAGTAGTATCAGGACTAGCGGCATCTACAATGAGCAGTTCTTC.

The chain has TRBV27 and TRBJ1-5; D may be TRBD1 (6 bases). V was clipped by 6 bases and J by 8 bases, with 17 bases between them. CDR1 is MNHEY and CDR2 is SMNVEV in the germline V gene (reference sequence). The CDR3 spans 14 residues. The CDR3 DNA is TGTGCCAGCAGCCCAGACAGGCTTAGGGAGCCCCAGCATTTT. This sequence encodes CASSPDRLREPQHF.

This clone was seen just once. The rearrangement uses TRBV18 and TRBJ1-3; 7 bases are shared with TRBD1. CDR3 size: 17 residues. J lost 0 bases, V lost 1 base, and 6 bases had no gene match. CDR1 and CDR2 (germline): KGHSH, LQKENI. CDR3 nucleotides: TGTGCCAGCTCACCACGACAGGGAACGAGCTCTGGAAACACCATATATTTT. It translates to CASSPRQGTSSGNTIYF.